This T cell receptor beta chain came from a study of blood T cells in healthy people across ages. Combining a sample-barcoded 5' primer with a J-beta primer mix, a second PCR ran for 7 to 11 cycles. A single record per CDR3 protein comes from TCRdb applying MiXCR to the 5' RACE reads. The repertoire holds 750,000 or so distinct CDR3 sequences, approximately 25% seen once, with under 10% in the top ten. Isolation recovered at least 6.5 million PBMCs from every sample. Germline V CDR1 and CDR2: DFQATT, SNEGSKA (reference sequence). The CDR3 has 17 residues. V trimming: 6 bases; J trimming: 1 base; junction bases outside the gene matches: 15. These data are also associated with another study on T cells of mothers and their children. That report adds: Per child, 2.5 million to 3.5 million TCR beta CDR3 reads were obtained, against over 9 million per mother.

Sequenced material: blood. The receptor was derived from a boy aged 5-17 years in good health. This chain links TRBV20-1 with TRBJ1-2; TRBD1 aligns across 9 bases. CDR3: CSATWRDRELVNYGYTF. CDR3 in DNA: TGCAGTGCAACGTGGAGGGACAGGGAGCTGGTTAACTATGGCTACACCTTC.